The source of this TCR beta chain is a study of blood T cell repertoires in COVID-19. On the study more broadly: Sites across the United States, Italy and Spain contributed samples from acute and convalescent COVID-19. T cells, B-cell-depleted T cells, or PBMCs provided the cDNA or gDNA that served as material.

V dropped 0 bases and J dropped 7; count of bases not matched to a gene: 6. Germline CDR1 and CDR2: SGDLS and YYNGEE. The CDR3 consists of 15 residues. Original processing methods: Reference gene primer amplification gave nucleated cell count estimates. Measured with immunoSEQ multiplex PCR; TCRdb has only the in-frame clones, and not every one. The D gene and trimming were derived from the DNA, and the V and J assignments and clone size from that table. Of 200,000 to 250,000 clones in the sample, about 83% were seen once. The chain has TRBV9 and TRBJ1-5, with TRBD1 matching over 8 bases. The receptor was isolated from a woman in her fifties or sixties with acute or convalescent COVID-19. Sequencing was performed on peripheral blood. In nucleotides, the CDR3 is TGTGCCAGCAGCGTAGGGACAGGGAGTTACCAGCCCCAGCATTTT. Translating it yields CASSVGTGSYQPQHF.